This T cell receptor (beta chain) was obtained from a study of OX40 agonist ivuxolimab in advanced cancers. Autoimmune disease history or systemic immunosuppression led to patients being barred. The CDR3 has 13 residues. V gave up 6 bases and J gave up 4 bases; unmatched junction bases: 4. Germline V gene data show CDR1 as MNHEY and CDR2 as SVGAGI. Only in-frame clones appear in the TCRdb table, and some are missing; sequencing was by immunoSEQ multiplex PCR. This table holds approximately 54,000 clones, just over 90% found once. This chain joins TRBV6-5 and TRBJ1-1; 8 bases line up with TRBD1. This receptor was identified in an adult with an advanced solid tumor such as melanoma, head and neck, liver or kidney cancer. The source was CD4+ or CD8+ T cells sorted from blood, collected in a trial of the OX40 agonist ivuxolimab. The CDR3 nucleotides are TGTGCCAGCAGAACGACAGGGGTCACTGAAGCTTTCTTT. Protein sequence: CASRTTGVTEAFF.